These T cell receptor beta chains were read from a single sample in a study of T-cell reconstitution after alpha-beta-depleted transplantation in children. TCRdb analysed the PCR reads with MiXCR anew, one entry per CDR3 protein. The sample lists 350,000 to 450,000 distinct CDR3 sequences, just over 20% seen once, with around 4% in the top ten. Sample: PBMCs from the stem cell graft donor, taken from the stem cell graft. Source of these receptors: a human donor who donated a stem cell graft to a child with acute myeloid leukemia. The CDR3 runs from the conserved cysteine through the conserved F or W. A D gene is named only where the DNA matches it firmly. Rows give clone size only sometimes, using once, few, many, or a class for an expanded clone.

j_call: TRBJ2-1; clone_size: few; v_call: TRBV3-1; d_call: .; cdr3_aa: CASSQDGGRGGEQFF; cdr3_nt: TGTGCCAGCAGCCAAGATGGCGGGCGAGGGGGTGAGCAGTTCTTC
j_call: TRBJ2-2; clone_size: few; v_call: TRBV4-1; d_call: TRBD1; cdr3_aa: CASSQGQGASGELFF; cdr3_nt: TGCGCCAGCAGCCAGGGACAGGGGGCGTCCGGGGAGCTGTTTTTT
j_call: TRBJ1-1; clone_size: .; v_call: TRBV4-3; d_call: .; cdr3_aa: CASSQDRTVLNTEAFF; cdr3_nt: TGCGCCAGCAGCCAAGATCGGACAGTGCTGAACACTGAAGCTTTCTTT
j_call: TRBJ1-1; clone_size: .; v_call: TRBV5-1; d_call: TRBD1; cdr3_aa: CASTDPPTGPNTEAFF; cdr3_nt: TGCGCCAGCACCGACCCTCCGACAGGGCCGAACACTGAAGCTTTCTTT
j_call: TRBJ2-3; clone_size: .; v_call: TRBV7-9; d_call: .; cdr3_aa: CASSSRDLFGGTDTQYF; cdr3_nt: TGTGCCAGCAGCTCTCGGGACCTCTTCGGCGGCACAGATACGCAGTATTTT
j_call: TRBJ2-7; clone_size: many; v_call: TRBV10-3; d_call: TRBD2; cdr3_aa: CAIRGLAVEQYF; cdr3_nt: TGTGCCATCCGCGGACTAGCGGTCGAGCAGTACTTC
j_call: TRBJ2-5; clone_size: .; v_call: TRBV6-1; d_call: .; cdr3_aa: CASTPPGRLGGAQYF; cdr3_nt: TGTGCCAGCACCCCACCGGGACGCCTTGGAGGGGCCCAGTACTTC
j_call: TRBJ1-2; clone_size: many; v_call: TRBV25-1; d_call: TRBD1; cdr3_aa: CASQEQGMYHGYTF; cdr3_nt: TGTGCCAGCCAAGAACAGGGGATGTATCATGGCTACACCTTC
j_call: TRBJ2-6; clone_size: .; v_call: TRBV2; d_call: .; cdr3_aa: CASSEALVASGANVLTF; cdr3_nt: TGTGCCAGCAGTGAAGCACTAGTGGCCTCTGGGGCCAACGTCCTGACTTTC
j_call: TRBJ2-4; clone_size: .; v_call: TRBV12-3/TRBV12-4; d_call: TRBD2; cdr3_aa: CASSTKRDLAKNIQYF; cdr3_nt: TGTGCCAGCAGCACTAAGCGGGACCTAGCCAAAAACATTCAGTACTTC
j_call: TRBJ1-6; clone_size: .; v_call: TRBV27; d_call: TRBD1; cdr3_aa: CASSQDRGRSPLHF; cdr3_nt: TGTGCCAGCAGCCAGGACAGGGGTAGGTCACCCCTCCACTTT